A single sample gave rise to the 15 T cell receptor beta chains below, sequenced in a study of CD8 T cells in Susac syndrome. Random hexamers primed reverse transcription of about 0.5 to 1 ug RNA. One entry per CDR3 protein results from TCRdb running MiXCR on the immunoSEQ multiplex PCR reads. Among approximately 220,000 distinct CDR3 sequences listed, 85% to 95% were seen once. The sequencing sample was made of CD4+ T cells from PBMCs. All receptors come from a human donor with multiple sclerosis.

The chain has TRBV15 and TRBJ2-1; 9 bases agree with TRBD1. This CDR3 is 15 amino acids long. Germline CDR1 is LNHNV and CDR2 is YYDKDF (reference sequence). Trimming removed 4 bases from V and 1 base from J; junction bases left unmatched: 2. The CDR3 sequence: CATSTGQGSYNEQFF. CDR3 bases: TGTGCCACCAGCACGGGACAGGGATCCTACAATGAGCAGTTCTTC.

This chain joins TRBV29-1 and TRBJ1-5; 7 bases are a match to TRBD1. Germline V gives CDR1 SQVTM, CDR2 ANQGSEA. The CDR3 is 16 amino acids. J lost 0 bases, V lost 6 bases, and 11 bases had no gene match. The DNA of the CDR3 is TGCAGCGTCAAGACAGGGCAGGGGCTTAGCAATCAGCCCCAGCATTTT. This translates into CSVKTGQGLSNQPQHF.

The gene calls are TRBV29-1 and TRBJ1-2; TRBD1 matches at 7 bases. The CDR3 has 13 amino acids. Losses at the gene ends were 8 bases for V and 7 bases for J; bases not matched to a gene: 13. From germline, CDR1 is SQVTM and CDR2 ANQGSEA. The chain's CDR3 is CSIYGTVFGGYTF. The CDR3 DNA is TGCAGCATTTACGGGACAGTCTTTGGTGGCTACACCTTC.

V gene TRBV11-2 combines with J gene TRBJ2-2; possible D gene TRBD1, 7 bases. The CDR3 runs 15 residues. CDR1 is SGHAT and CDR2 is FQNNGV in the germline V gene. V was shortened by 5 bases and J by 4 bases, with 14 bases between the two germline ends. The CDR3 protein is CASSPPGGSTGELFF. The CDR3 DNA reads TGTGCCAGCAGCCCCCCAGGGGGGAGCACCGGGGAGCTGTTTTTT. The whole variable domain, remainder taken from reference TRBV11-2 and TRBJ2-2, is EAGVAQSPRYKIIEKRQSVAFWCNPISGHATLYWYQQILGQGPKLLIQFQNNGVVDDSQLPKDRFSAERLKGVDSTLKIQPAKLEDSAVYLCASSPPGGSTGELFFGEGSRLTVL.

The chain couples TRBV30 to TRBJ1-1, with D tentatively TRBD1 (6 bases). This CDR3 contains 12 residues. CDR1 and CDR2 from the germline V gene are GTSNPN and SVGIG (reference sequence). The CDR3 DNA reads as TGTGCTAAAACAAGGGGGGACACTGAAGCTTTCTTT. Translation gives CAKTRGDTEAFF.

This clonotype appeared a few times. This sequence joins TRBV9 and TRBJ2-3; 8 nucleotides line up with TRBD1. From germline, CDR1 is SGDLS and CDR2 YYNGEE. V was pared by 0 bases and J by 6 bases, with 6 bases of the junction left unmatched. CDR3 size: 15 residues. CDR3 region: CASSVARTGPDTQYF. CDR3 DNA: TGTGCCAGCAGCGTAGCTCGGACAGGGCCTGATACGCAGTATTTT.

The CDR3 nucleotides are TGTGCCAGCAGCTTAGATTGGGACAGGGGACTTAGGCATGGCTACACCTTC. Translating gives CASSLDWDRGLRHGYTF. The V call is TRBV11-2, the J call TRBJ1-2; 10 positions match TRBD1. CDR1 SGHAT and CDR2 FQNNGV come from the germline V gene. With V trimmed by 0 bases and J by 6 bases, 10 bases remained unmatched. The length of the CDR3 is 17 residues.

V is TRBV5-4 and J is TRBJ2-3, with unresolved D. The germline V gene encodes CDR1 SGHNT and CDR2 YYREEE (reference sequence). The V end lost 0 bases, the J end lost 4 bases, and 9 bases lay between the germline ends. The CDR3 covers 14 residues. The CDR3 is CASSLVGSPDTQYF. The CDR3, as DNA: TGTGCCAGCAGCTTGGTAGGGTCCCCAGATACGCAGTATTTT.

The chain uses TRBV5-4 and TRBJ2-6; D is unresolved. The germline CDR1 and CDR2 sequences are SGHNT and YYREEE (reference sequence). The V and J ends lost 0 bases and 0 bases respectively, with 10 bases between them. CDR3 length: 17 amino acids. As DNA, the CDR3 is TGTGCCAGCAGCTTGGATCCACAAAGCTCTGGGGCCAACGTCCTGACTTTC. Residues: CASSLDPQSSGANVLTF.

The chain has TRBV9 and TRBJ2-3, with a weak D call TRBD1 (5 bases). Between the trimmed V and J ends, which lost 0 bases and 7 bases, there was a span of 12 bases. From germline, CDR1 is SGDLS and CDR2 YYNGEE. The CDR3 runs 14 residues. CDR3 region: CASSVAPGLHTQYF. DNA for the CDR3: TGTGCCAGCAGCGTAGCACCAGGGTTGCATACGCAGTATTTT.

V and J are TRBV29-1 and TRBJ2-7; 7 positions agree with TRBD1. The CDR3 sequence is 12 residues long. V was pared by 5 bases and J by 5 bases, with 6 bases of the junction left unmatched. The V gene's germline CDR1 is SQVTM and CDR2 ANQGSEA. DNA for the CDR3: TGCAGCGTTTCGACAGGGACCCACGAGCAGTACGTC. This sequence encodes CSVSTGTHEQYV.

The chain joins TRBV7-2 to TRBJ1-1; possible D gene TRBD1, 6 bases. Germline V gene data show CDR1 as SGHTA and CDR2 as FQGNSA. CDR3 length: 14 residues. V was cut by 5 bases and J by 5 bases, with 15 bases left in between. The DNA for the CDR3 is TGTGCCAGCAGCCCGGACAGACAGAGGACTGAAGCTTTCTTT. This gives the protein CASSPDRQRTEAFF.

This chain uses TRBV7-2 with TRBJ1-5, with TRBD1 matching over 11 bases. The CDR3 length is 16 residues. Per the germline V gene, CDR1 is SGHTA and CDR2 is FQGNSA. V lost 5 bases, J lost 1 base, and 4 bases stayed unmatched. This chain's CDR3 is CASSPRDRGSNQPQHF. CDR3 nucleotide sequence: TGTGCCAGCAGCCCGAGGGACAGGGGGAGCAATCAGCCCCAGCATTTT.

This clonotype was seen a single time. The chain recombines TRBV12-3 or TRBV12-4 with TRBJ2-3; possibly TRBD2 for D (6 bases). The CDR3 is made up of 15 amino acids. V was trimmed by 3 bases and J by 4 bases, leaving 14 bases between them. The CDR3 coding sequence is TGTGCCAGCAGTTTCAAGGGCGGGGCGGCAGATACGCAGTATTTT. Translated: CASSFKGGAADTQYF.

The CDR3 DNA reads as TGTGCCACCAGTGATTCTACGACAGGGGGCTATCAAGAGACCCAGTACTTC. It codes for CATSDSTTGGYQETQYF. The chain carries TRBV24-1 and TRBJ2-5; 10 nucleotides align to TRBD1. After removal of 2 bases from V and 2 bases from J, the junction contained 7 bases not matched to a gene. This CDR3 comprises 17 residues. Germline values: CDR1 KGHDR, CDR2 SFDVKD.